Reported below is one TCR beta chain. Sequenced by immunoSEQ multiplex PCR; TCRdb stores in-frame clones only, minus some. Of approximately 300,000 clones listed, around nine tenths were seen once; the top ten hold 5.5% to 7%. This sample stems from a study of blood T cell repertoires in COVID-19. The CDR3 is made up of 16 amino acids. With 1 base clipped from V and 5 bases from J, the junction kept 7 bases outside the gene matches. Germline CDR1 reads LGHDT; CDR2 reads YNNKEL (reference sequence). The sequence was collected from a woman aged 25 to 39 who had recovered from COVID-19. The sequencing sample was made of PBMCs or T cells enriched from blood (not recorded which). The chain joins TRBV3-1 (or the pseudogene TRBV3-2) to TRBJ2-3; 9 bases line up with TRBD1. The CDR3, as DNA: TGTGCCAGCAGCCAAGTTTGGGACAGGGAGGAAGATACGCAGTATTTT. Encoded protein: CASSQVWDREEDTQYF.